This is a list of T cell receptor beta chains from one sample in a study of beta chain features in type 1 diabetes. The repertoire was sequenced with immunoSEQ multiplex PCR; TCRdb's copy has only in-frame clones and lacks some. Among hundreds of thousands of clones listed, around 68% were seen once. The sequencing sample was made of naive CD4+ T cells from blood. The receptor set was obtained from a man younger than 40 in good health. The CDR3 runs from the conserved cysteine through the conserved F or W. The D gene is left open where the match is weak. The size field is filled for only some rows; it gives once, few, many or a size class.

J gene	V gene	clone size	D gene	CDR3 DNA	CDR3 protein
TRBJ2-6	TRBV14	NA	NA	TGTGCCAGCAGCCAAGACATCAAGGTCTCTGGGGCCAACGTCCTGACTTTC	CASSQDIKVSGANVLTF
TRBJ1-6	TRBV15	NA	NA	TGTGCCACCAGCCCCCAAACAGTACCAGTAGATTCACCCCTCCACTTT	CATSPQTVPVDSPLHF
TRBJ1-1	TRBV18	NA	NA	TGTGCCAGCTCACCGAGCGAGATGAACACTGAAGCTTTCTTT	CASSPSEMNTEAFF
TRBJ2-1	TRBV14	NA	NA	TGTGCCAGCAGCCAGAACTCCGGCGGCGGCAATGAGCAGTTCTTC	CASSQNSGGGNEQFF
TRBJ2-3	TRBV29-1	NA	TRBD1	TGCAGCGCAGGACAGGGGGCCACAGATACGCAGTATTTT	CSAGQGATDTQYF
TRBJ2-5	TRBV28	few	NA	TGTGCCAGCAGTTCGCTGTTCCTTGAGACCCAGTACTTC	CASSSLFLETQYF
TRBJ1-1	TRBV30	NA	TRBD1	TGTGCCTGGAGTGTACGGGGCCTAAACAGGGGATCGCCCGAAGCTTTCTTT	CAWSVRGLNRGSPEAFF
TRBJ2-3	TRBV7-2	NA	TRBD2	TGTGCCAGCAGCCCCGGGACTAGCGGTCGCACAGATACGCAGTATTTT	CASSPGTSGRTDTQYF
TRBJ2-7	TRBV25-1	NA	NA	TGTGCCAGCAGCGAAGGGGACAACTCGATTTACGAGCAGTACTTC	CASSEGDNSIYEQYF
TRBJ2-1	TRBV30	few	TRBD1	TGTGCCTGGAGTGTAATGGGACAGTACAATGAGCAGTTCTTC	CAWSVMGQYNEQFF
TRBJ1-1	TRBV9	few	NA	TGTGCCAGCAGCGTAGTGCAGGGCGACACTGAAGCTTTCTTT	CASSVVQGDTEAFF
TRBJ2-7	TRBV5-6	NA	NA	TGTGCCAGCAGCTTTAGGAGGATTTCCTACGAGCAGTACTTC	CASSFRRISYEQYF
TRBJ2-5	TRBV29-1	few	TRBD1	TGCAGCTTTATCGTGACAGGGCCTAAGGGGACCCAGTACTTC	CSFIVTGPKGTQYF
TRBJ2-1	TRBV5-4	NA	TRBD1	TGTGCCAGCAGCCGGGACAGCTCCTACAATGAGCAGTTCTTC	CASSRDSSYNEQFF
TRBJ2-3	TRBV5-4	NA	TRBD2	TGTGCCAGCAGCTCCCCTAGCGGGAGGGCCATGGATACGCAGTATTTT	CASSSPSGRAMDTQYF
TRBJ2-3	TRBV9	NA	NA	TGTGCCAGCAGCGTAGACGAGGGCCGATTCACAGATACGCAGTATTTT	CASSVDEGRFTDTQYF
TRBJ2-5	TRBV5-1	NA	NA	TGCGCCAGCAGCTTGGGAGGGCAAGAGACCCAGTACTTC	CASSLGGQETQYF
TRBJ2-1	TRBV5-4	NA	NA	TGTGCCAGCAGCTTGGAGAGACAGCACAATGAGCAGTTCTTC	CASSLERQHNEQFF
TRBJ2-1	TRBV4-1	few	NA	TGCGCCAGTAATCCAAGCGGTGTACTCTCCTACAATGAGCAGTTCTTC	CASNPSGVLSYNEQFF
TRBJ2-1	TRBV30	NA	TRBD2	TGTGCCTGGAGTCAAGCGGGGAACTACAATGAGCAGTTCTTC	CAWSQAGNYNEQFF
TRBJ2-1	TRBV7-2	few	TRBD2	TGTGCCAGCAGCTTAGCGGCGGGAGTACACAATGAGCAGTTCTTC	CASSLAAGVHNEQFF
TRBJ2-4	TRBV30	NA	NA	TGTGCCTGGAGTGTATGGGGTGTAGGGGACATTCAGTACTTC	CAWSVWGVGDIQYF
TRBJ2-1	TRBV28	NA	NA	TGTGCCAGCATTGTTGACAATGAGCAGTTCTTC	CASIVDNEQFF
TRBJ1-2	TRBV30	once	NA	TGTGCCTGGACCCCTGGGAACTATGGCTACACCTTC	CAWTPGNYGYTF
TRBJ2-5	TRBV4-2	NA	TRBD1	TGTGCCAGCAGCCCTTCCCGACAGGGAAAGAAAGAGACCCAGTACTTC	CASSPSRQGKKETQYF
TRBJ2-7	TRBV10-3	NA	TRBD2	TGTGCCATCAGTAAGATAGCGGGAGTAGGCTACGAGCAGTACTTC	CAISKIAGVGYEQYF
TRBJ2-5	TRBV27	NA	TRBD1	TGTGCCAGCAGTTTAACTCCAGCGACAGGGGGAGTGAAGACCCAGTACTTC	CASSLTPATGGVKTQYF
TRBJ2-5	TRBV29-1	NA	NA	TGCAGCGTTGCCGTACTCCAAGAGACCCAGTACTTC	CSVAVLQETQYF
TRBJ2-1	TRBV7-9	NA	NA	TGTGCCAGCAGCTTAGCTGGCGGGGCCAATGAGCAGTTCTTC	CASSLAGGANEQFF
TRBJ1-6	TRBV27	NA	TRBD1	TGTGCCAGCAGCCCTAGACAGGGGGATAATTCACCCCTCCACTTT	CASSPRQGDNSPLHF
TRBJ2-7	TRBV11-2	NA	NA	TGTGCCAGCAGCTCCGCATTAGCGGTAAGCCTCTACGAGCAGTACTTC	CASSSALAVSLYEQYF
TRBJ1-2	TRBV29-1	NA	TRBD1	TGCAGCGTTGAAGCCGGGACAGCCTATGGCTACACCTTC	CSVEAGTAYGYTF
TRBJ2-5	TRBV23-1	NA	NA	TGCGCCAGCAGTCAATTCCCCCACGAGACCCAGTACTTC	CASSQFPHETQYF
TRBJ2-5	TRBV30	few	NA	TGTGCCTGGAGTGTAAGTGCCAGGGCTCAAGAGACCCAGTACTTC	CAWSVSARAQETQYF
TRBJ1-4	TRBV25-1	NA	NA	TGTGCCAGCAGTGAGGGCAGTCCGAATGAAAAACTGTTTTTT	CASSEGSPNEKLFF
TRBJ2-1	TRBV19	NA	TRBD2	TGTGCCAGTAGTCCCCGACTAGCGGGAGGGCCTGGTGAGCAGTTCTTC	CASSPRLAGGPGEQFF
TRBJ2-3	TRBV11-2	NA	NA	TGTGCCAGCAGCCCGGACTGGGAGCCCACAGATACGCAGTATTTT	CASSPDWEPTDTQYF
TRBJ1-2	TRBV30	few	NA	TGTGCCTGGAGTGTCGGACTAGTTAACTATGGCTACACCTTC	CAWSVGLVNYGYTF
TRBJ1-1	TRBV4-1	NA	NA	TGCGCCAGCAGCCAGAGGGATTACACTGAAGCTTTCTTT	CASSQRDYTEAFF
TRBJ2-5	TRBV27	NA	NA	TGTGCCAGCGGACTCGCGGGCGGAGAGACCCAGTACTTC	CASGLAGGETQYF
TRBJ2-5	TRBV18	NA	NA	TGTGCCAGCTCACCCACAATAATTGATCGGCGGCAGGAGTACTTC	CASSPTIIDRRQEYF
TRBJ2-3	TRBV29-1	NA	TRBD2	TGCAGCGTTCGGACTAGCGGGACGAGCGTGAATACGCAGTATTTT	CSVRTSGTSVNTQYF
TRBJ2-3	TRBV20-1	NA	NA	TGCAGTGCTAGTAGCACAGATACGCAGTATTTT	CSASSTDTQYF
TRBJ2-1	TRBV9	NA	TRBD2	TGTGCCAGCAGCGTAAGGCGGGAGAGCTCCTACAATGAGCAGTTCTTC	CASSVRRESSYNEQFF
TRBJ1-4	TRBV18	NA	NA	TGTGCCAGCTCACCAACGACAGATGGAAAACTGTTTTTT	CASSPTTDGKLFF
TRBJ2-1	TRBV5-1	NA	NA	TGCGCCAGCAGCTTTACTAGCAGTGAGCAGTTCTTC	CASSFTSSEQFF
TRBJ2-6	TRBV30	once	NA	TGTGCCTGGAGTGTACGACATGGACCTGGGGGAGTCCTGACTTTC	CAWSVRHGPGGVLTF
TRBJ2-3	TRBV9	NA	NA	TGTGCCAGCAGCGTAGTGGTAGGGATGGATACGCAGTATTTT	CASSVVVGMDTQYF
TRBJ2-1	TRBV5-4	NA	TRBD1	TGTGCCAGCAGCGGGCCGGGACAGGGGAACTATGAGCAGTTCTTC	CASSGPGQGNYEQFF
TRBJ2-3	TRBV27	NA	TRBD1	TGTGCCAGCAGTCAAGGACAGGGGGTCACAGATACGCAGTATTTT	CASSQGQGVTDTQYF
TRBJ1-1	TRBV30	NA	NA	TGTGCCTGGAAGATAGCGAAGAACACTGAAGCTTTCTTT	CAWKIAKNTEAFF
TRBJ2-5	TRBV6-5	few	TRBD1	TGTGCCAGCAGCCGCTCGACAGGGCGAGAGACCCAGTACTTC	CASSRSTGRETQYF
TRBJ2-3	TRBV14	NA	NA	TGTGCCAGCAGCCAGGTCACAGATACGCAGTATTTT	CASSQVTDTQYF
TRBJ2-7	TRBV18	NA	NA	TGTGCCAGCTCACCATCGGGACGGCAAAGCCACGAGCAGTACTTC	CASSPSGRQSHEQYF
TRBJ2-4	TRBV27	NA	TRBD1	TGTGCCAGCAGTGGCATCGGACAGGGAAACATTCAGTACTTC	CASSGIGQGNIQYF
TRBJ1-4	TRBV2	once	NA	TGTGCCAGCGGAGTGACTCGGGATGAAAAACTGTTTTTT	CASGVTRDEKLFF
TRBJ2-7	TRBV6-5	once	NA	TGTGCCATCAGTACGGGGGCCTCCTACGAGCAGTACTTC	CAISTGASYEQYF